These 21 T cell receptor beta chains were sequenced from one sample in a study of T cells in localized non-small cell lung cancer. The repertoire was sequenced with immunoSEQ multiplex PCR; TCRdb's copy has only in-frame clones and lacks some. The table lists tens of thousands of clones, 83% of them singletons. Sequenced material: PBMCs, taken before any cancer treatment. These receptors all come from a man aged 40 to 70 with stage II lung adenocarcinoma.

The chain uses TRBV19 and TRBJ1-5; possible D gene TRBD1, 6 bases. Per the germline V gene, CDR1 is LNHDA and CDR2 is SQIVND (reference sequence). The V and J ends lost 4 bases and 0 bases respectively, with 19 bases between them. The CDR3 runs to 18 residues. CDR3 residues: CASSTSDRALDSNQPQHF. CDR3 nucleotide sequence: TGTGCCAGTAGTACCTCGGACAGAGCTCTCGATAGCAATCAGCCCCAGCATTTT.

The chain employs TRBV2 and TRBJ2-3; tentative D call: TRBD1 (5 bases). The CDR3 covers 12 residues. Germline-derived CDR1 and CDR2 are SNHLY and FYNNEI. The V and J ends lost 6 bases and 11 bases respectively, with 15 bases between them. This CDR3 is CASSLIGDQQYF. The CDR3, as DNA: TGTGCCAGCAGCTTGATAGGGGATCAGCAGTATTTT.

This chain joins TRBV14 and TRBJ2-5, with no clear D. This CDR3 has 13 amino acids. CDR1 is SGHDN and CDR2 is FVKESK in the germline V gene. V was shortened by 2 bases and J by 1 base, with 5 bases between the two germline ends. The CDR3 nucleotides read TGTGCCAGCAGCCAAAACTCCCAAGAGACCCAGTACTTC. Translated, it gives CASSQNSQETQYF.

This sequence joins TRBV9 and TRBJ1-1; no clear D. The CDR3 extends over 13 amino acids. The V gene's germline CDR1 is SGDLS and CDR2 YYNGEE. The V end was cut by 4 bases, the J end by 1 base, with 8 bases between. The CDR3 DNA is TGTGCCAGCAGCCTCATCAGGAACACTGAAGCTTTCTTT. Translation gives CASSLIRNTEAFF.

The chain joins TRBV19 to TRBJ2-7, with 10 bases identical to TRBD2. The V gene end was trimmed by 2 bases and the J gene end by 0 bases; junction bases not matched to a gene: 7. CDR3 length: 17 amino acids. The germline V gene has CDR1 LNHDA and CDR2 SQIVND (reference sequence). The CDR3 nucleotides are TGTGCCAGTAGTATACTTTGGACTAGCGGATTCTCCTACGAGCAGTACTTC. Residues: CASSILWTSGFSYEQYF.

The rearrangement links TRBV10-3 to TRBJ2-3; TRBD1 aligns across 8 bases. V gave up 5 bases and J gave up 3 bases; unmatched junction bases: 13. The CDR3 runs to 17 residues. Germline V lookup: CDR1 ENHRY, CDR2 SYGVKD. The CDR3, as DNA: TGTGCCATCAGTAACCCCGACAGGGGAAGGCTAACAGATACGCAGTATTTT. This translates into CAISNPDRGRLTDTQYF.

In this sample, this clone turned up a few times. The CDR3 protein is CASSQKTPAVETQYF. CDR3 DNA: TGTGCCAGCAGCCAAAAGACACCGGCGGTAGAGACCCAGTACTTC. The V and J genes are TRBV14 and TRBJ2-5, with unresolved D. V was clipped by 2 bases and J by 4 bases, with 14 bases between them. Germline V gives CDR1 SGHDN, CDR2 FVKESK. The CDR3 runs 15 residues.

In nucleotides, the CDR3 is TGTGCCAGCAGCTCCCGGACTAGCGGGATCGCCGGGGAGCTGTTTTTT. It encodes CASSSRTSGIAGELFF. The V call is TRBV5-6, the J call TRBJ2-2; 12 bases are a match to TRBD2. Germline V gene data show CDR1 as SGHDT and CDR2 as YYEEEE. V shed 3 bases and J 6 bases; nucleotides not matched to a gene: 6. The CDR3 has 16 residues.

The chain joins TRBV11-2 to TRBJ1-4; D is perhaps TRBD1 (5 bases). Deletions cut 5 bases from V and 1 base from J, with 14 bases between. From germline, CDR1 is SGHAT and CDR2 FQNNGV. The CDR3 is made up of 16 amino acids. The CDR3 protein is CASSIRDDRTNEKLFF. The DNA of the CDR3 is TGTGCCAGCAGCATAAGGGACGACAGAACTAATGAAAAACTGTTTTTT.

In this sample, this clone turned up once. The genes are TRBV7-9 and TRBJ2-1, with 7 bases matching TRBD1. This CDR3 region has 14 residues. With 4 bases clipped from V and 6 bases from J, the junction kept 6 bases outside the gene matches. Germline lookup yields CDR1 SEHNR and CDR2 FQNEAQ (reference sequence). CDR3 nucleotide sequence: TGTGCCAGCAGCTCCGCCAGGGGGTTCAATGAGCAGTTCTTC. Its protein is CASSSARGFNEQFF.

V is TRBV7-6 and J is TRBJ2-3; the match to TRBD2 covers 11 bases. Germline values: CDR1 SGHVS, CDR2 FNYEAQ. This CDR3 is 16 amino acids long. V was clipped by 5 bases and J by 2 bases; unmatched bases: 6. CDR3 sequence reads: CASSPGLAEYTDTQYF. CDR3 coding DNA: TGTGCCAGCAGCCCGGGACTAGCGGAGTACACAGATACGCAGTATTTT.

The rearrangement uses TRBV2 and TRBJ2-7; D unresolved. This CDR3 has 14 residues. CDR1 and CDR2 (germline): SNHLY, FYNNEI. V lost 0 bases and J 0 bases, leaving 6 bases between the germline ends. As DNA, the CDR3 is TGTGCCAGCAGTGAAGCTGGATTCTCCTACGAGCAGTACTTC. It codes for CASSEAGFSYEQYF.

The chain carries TRBV5-1 and TRBJ1-4; a possible D gene is TRBD1 (6 bases). V was clipped by 0 bases and J by 6 bases, with 12 bases between them. Germline values: CDR1 SGHRS, CDR2 YFSETQ. The CDR3 totals 15 residues. The CDR3 sequence is CASSLDRVQDEKLFF. As DNA, the CDR3 is TGCGCCAGCAGCTTGGACAGGGTTCAAGATGAAAAACTGTTTTTT. The variable domain in full, with the rest retrieved from reference TRBV5-1 and TRBJ1-4, is KAGVTQTPRYLIKTRGQQVTLSCSPISGHRSVSWYQQTPGQGLQFLFEYFSETQRNKGNFPGRFSGRQFSNSRSEMNVSTLELGDSALYLCASSLDRVQDEKLFFGSGTQLSVL.

CDR3 sequence: CASSEWRTGGSEQFF. CDR3 nucleotide sequence: TGTGCCAGCAGTGAATGGAGGACAGGGGGCAGTGAGCAGTTCTTC. The V gene is TRBV6-1, the J gene TRBJ2-1; 11 nucleotides match TRBD1. V lost 2 bases, J lost 9 bases, and 6 bases stayed unmatched. Germline V CDR1 and CDR2: MNHNS, SASEGT. The CDR3 has 15 amino acids.

V and J are TRBV19 and TRBJ2-7; tentatively, D is TRBD1 (6 bases). Deletions cut 1 base from V and 1 base from J, with 8 bases between. CDR3 length equals 14 residues. CDR1 LNHDA and CDR2 SQIVND come from the germline V gene (reference sequence). This CDR3 is CASSIGGGSYEQYF. The CDR3 DNA reads TGTGCCAGTAGTATAGGAGGGGGATCCTACGAGCAGTACTTC. The full variable domain, rest sourced from reference TRBV19 and TRBJ2-7, is DGGITQSPKYLFRKEGQNVTLSCEQNLNHDAMYWYRQDPGQGLRLIYYSQIVNDFQKGDIAEGYSVSREKKESFPLTVTSAQKNPTAFYLCASSIGGGSYEQYFGPGTRLTVT.

V is TRBV5-4 and J is TRBJ2-3, with D maybe TRBD1 (5 bases). Germline assignment: CDR1 SGHNT and CDR2 YYREEE (reference sequence). The germline V and J ends were trimmed by 5 bases and 4 bases, with 11 bases remaining between them. The CDR3 contains 13 residues. CDR3 region: CASRRGGADTQYF. Here the CDR3 DNA reads TGTGCCAGCAGAAGGGGTGGCGCAGATACGCAGTATTTT.

This rearrangement joins TRBV28 to TRBJ2-2, with TRBD2 identical over 7 bases. The V and J ends lost 7 bases and 0 bases, in that order; junction bases with no gene match: 8. Germline loops: CDR1 MDHEN, CDR2 SYDVKM. CDR3 length: 16 residues. The CDR3 nucleotides read TGTGCCAGCACGACTCCTAGCGGTCCGAACACCGGGGAGCTGTTTTTT. It encodes CASTTPSGPNTGELFF. The full variable domain, its missing parts supplied by reference TRBV28 and TRBJ2-2, is DVKVTQSSRYLVKRTGEKVFLECVQDMDHENMFWYRQDPGLGLRLIYFSYDVKMKEKGDIPEGYSVSREKKERFSLILESASTNQTSMYLCASTTPSGPNTGELFFGEGSRLTVL.

This chain links TRBV25-1 with TRBJ2-1; 9 positions match TRBD2. The germline CDR1 and CDR2 sequences are MGHDK and SYGVNS. The CDR3 sequence is 13 residues long. V gave up 6 bases and J gave up 7 bases; unmatched junction bases: 4. DNA for the CDR3: TGTGCCAGCAGATTGGCGGGAGGGAATGAGCAGTTCTTC. Translated: CASRLAGGNEQFF.

This clone was found once. The chain uses TRBV5-1 and TRBJ2-5, with D perhaps matching TRBD1 (6 bases). This CDR3 is built from 14 residues. V was shortened by 3 bases and J by 4 bases, with 13 bases between the two germline ends. From germline, CDR1 is SGHRS and CDR2 YFSETQ. In DNA, the CDR3 is TGCGCCAGCAGCTCCAGGGGACCTGGAGAGACCCAGTACTTC. Protein sequence: CASSSRGPGETQYF.

The gene calls are TRBV7-9 and TRBJ2-5; D is uncertain. V lost 1 base and J lost 3, with 9 bases in between. CDR1 is SEHNR, CDR2 FQNEAQ, per germline (reference sequence). The CDR3 covers 14 residues. As DNA, the CDR3 is TGTGCCAGCAGCTTAGTCCACTCGAAAGAGACCCAGTACTTC. Protein sequence: CASSLVHSKETQYF.

The CDR3 DNA reads as TGTGCCAGCAGTTTCAGGACAGGGGAAGGGGTGGAGACCCAGTACTTC. Amino acid sequence: CASSFRTGEGVETQYF. The rearrangement joins TRBV28 to TRBJ2-5; 9 nucleotides agree with TRBD1. The CDR3 covers 16 residues. V gave up 3 bases and J gave up 5 bases; unmatched junction bases: 10. The germline V gene has CDR1 MDHEN and CDR2 SYDVKM.